In its sample, the clone carrying this T cell receptor beta chain was seen a few times. The sample is drawn from a study of sequential checkpoint blockade in melanoma. Treatment given: randomized to nivolumab then ipilimumab (arm A) or the reverse (arm B). This table comes from immunoSEQ multiplex PCR, and its TCRdb copy is limited to in-frame clones, with some not included. The repertoire holds about 9,000 clones, with more than 55% as singletons. Deletions cut 5 bases from V and 6 bases from J, with 14 bases between. Per germline, CDR1 MDHEN and CDR2 SYDVKM. The CDR3 sequence is 13 residues long. The clonotype was recovered from a human donor with melanoma. This specimen consisted of CD8+ T cells sorted from blood (inferred from file names), obtained from a patient given nivolumab and ipilimumab in sequence. The chain has TRBV28 and TRBJ2-7, with D possibly TRBD2 on 6 matching bases. The CDR3 sequence is CASSDSSEGEQYF. CDR3 sequence (DNA): TGTGCCAGCAGTGACTCGTCGGAGGGCGAGCAGTACTTC.